The rows below give T cell receptor beta chains drawn from one sample of a study of blood T cell repertoires in COVID-19. The data were produced by immunoSEQ multiplex PCR, yet TCRdb's version contains in-frame clones alone and is incomplete. The sample holds about 170,000 clones; around 82% are singletons and the top ten take approximately 2%. The sample taken for sequencing was peripheral blood. Receptors originate from a woman of 80 years or more with acute or convalescent COVID-19. CDR3s include the opening cysteine and the closing phenylalanine or tryptophan. The order of the fields is V gene, clone size, D gene, J gene, CDR3 DNA, CDR3 protein. A D gene is named only where the DNA matches it firmly. Clone sizes are given selectively: once, few, many, or a class where the clone is expanded.

>TRBV5-1|NA|NA|TRBJ1-2
TGCGCCAGCAGCTTGGGGGGCGTTAACTATGGCTACACCTTC
CASSLGGVNYGYTF
>TRBV30|NA|NA|TRBJ1-4
TGTGCCTGGAACGCAGGGTCCACGAACGAAAAACTGTTTTTT
CAWNAGSTNEKLFF
>TRBV7-8|NA|TRBD1|TRBJ1-4
TGTGCCAGCAGCTTAGTGGGACAGGGGAAAAAACTGTTTTTT
CASSLVGQGKKLFF
>TRBV29-1|few|TRBD1|TRBJ1-1
TGCAGCGTTGAGAAGGGGGACAGGCGAAGTTTCTTT
CSVEKGDRRSFF
>TRBV7-2|NA|TRBD2|TRBJ2-5
TGTGCCAGCAGCCCCCTAAGGACTAGCGGAGGGGGCCAAGAGACCCAGTACTTC
CASSPLRTSGGGQETQYF
>TRBV30|NA|NA|TRBJ2-4
TGTGCCTGGATTAAGCAGGGGGGAAACATTCAGTACTTC
CAWIKQGGNIQYF
>TRBV6-5|NA|NA|TRBJ1-1
TGTGCCAGCACCCAGGGCAGACTGAACACTGAAGCTTTCTTT
CASTQGRLNTEAFF
>TRBV4-2|NA|NA|TRBJ2-4
TGTGCCAGCAGCCAAGATATAACTCCGGGACACAAAAACATTCAGTACTTC
CASSQDITPGHKNIQYF
>TRBV7-9|few|TRBD1|TRBJ1-1
TGTGCCAGCAGCTTATGGAGGGGGACAGATGAAGCTTTCTTT
CASSLWRGTDEAFF
>TRBV7-8|NA|NA|TRBJ2-3
TGTGCCAGCAGCTTAGTACTAGGTGCAGATACGCAGTATTTT
CASSLVLGADTQYF
>TRBV2|NA|NA|TRBJ2-7
TGTGCCAGCAGCCAACCTTCGGGCTACGAGCAGTACTTC
CASSQPSGYEQYF
>TRBV7-8|NA|TRBD1|TRBJ1-2
TGTGCCAGCAGCTTATCTGCGGTGAAAGGACAGGGGGCGCAGAACTATGGCTACACCTTC
CASSLSAVKGQGAQNYGYTF
>TRBV4-1|NA|NA|TRBJ1-2
TGCGCCAGCAGCCAAGTCCCACAGGGTCTCGCGGGTGGCTACACCTTC
CASSQVPQGLAGGYTF
>TRBV6-2/TRBV6-3|NA|TRBD1|TRBJ2-1
TGTGCCAGCAGTTACGGAGGGACAGGGCGTACAATGGGGCAGTTCTTC
CASSYGGTGRTMGQFF
>TRBV11-1|NA|NA|TRBJ1-1
TGTGCCAGCAGCTTAGCGGGTCAGGGGTACCTCAGGACTGAAGCTTTCTTT
CASSLAGQGYLRTEAFF
>TRBV6-2/TRBV6-3|NA|TRBD2|TRBJ2-7
TGTGCCAGCAGTTACCTACAGAGACTAGCGGGAGGACCAAGCTCCTACGAGCAGTACTTC
CASSYLQRLAGGPSSYEQYF
>TRBV5-6|NA|NA|TRBJ1-2
TGTGCCAGCAGCTTCGAAGGGGCCCCGACCTTC
CASSFEGAPTF
>TRBV7-2|NA|TRBD1|TRBJ2-7
TGTGCCAGCAGTCGTGACAGGGGTGCTTACGAGCAGTACTTC
CASSRDRGAYEQYF
>TRBV5-4|NA|TRBD1|TRBJ1-1
TGTGCCAGCAGCTTAAACGAACAGGGGGTGGCTTTCTTT
CASSLNEQGVAFF
>TRBV18|NA|NA|TRBJ1-3
TGTGCCAGCTCACCAGGGGCCGGCTCTGGAAACACCATATATTTT
CASSPGAGSGNTIYF
>TRBV2|NA|NA|TRBJ2-4
TGTGCCAGCAGCCAGAGCGCCGGAGGAAACATTCAGTACTTC
CASSQSAGGNIQYF
>TRBV19|NA|NA|TRBJ1-5
TGTGCCAGTAGTATAGCAGGGTTCAGCAATCAGCCCCAGCATTTT
CASSIAGFSNQPQHF
>TRBV3-1/TRBV3-2|NA|NA|TRBJ1-5
TGTGCCAGCACCCACTGCGCCCGATGGTGGAGCAATCAGCCCCAGCATTTT
CASTHCARWWSNQPQHF
>TRBV7-6|few|NA|TRBJ2-7
TGTGCCAGCAGCTCGGCAGGGGTCGAGCAGTACTTC
CASSSAGVEQYF
>TRBV7-2|few|TRBD1|TRBJ2-7
TGTGCCAGCAGCTTAGCGGGGACAGGGGACTACGAGCAGTACTTC
CASSLAGTGDYEQYF
>TRBV30|NA|NA|TRBJ1-1
TGTGCCTGGAGGAAGGGGCAGGCGAACACTGAAGCTTTCTTT
CAWRKGQANTEAFF
>TRBV2|NA|TRBD2|TRBJ2-3
TGTGCCAGCAGTGAAGGAATTCTAGCGGGGGGGCCAGATACGCAGTATTTT
CASSEGILAGGPDTQYF
>TRBV11-3|NA|TRBD2|TRBJ2-3
TGTGCCAGCAGCTCCGGGGGGGGCGGGGATACGCAGTATTTT
CASSSGGGGDTQYF
>TRBV3-1/TRBV3-2|NA|NA|TRBJ1-5
TGTGCCAGCAGCCAAGATCGGGGGAGAAGGAATCAGCCCCAGCATTTT
CASSQDRGRRNQPQHF
>TRBV2|NA|NA|TRBJ1-2
TGTGCCAGCAGTGACCCGGGACTTACGTATTCTGGCTACACCTTC
CASSDPGLTYSGYTF
>TRBV29-1|NA|TRBD1|TRBJ2-7
TGCAGCGTTGGGACAGGGGGCCTCTCTTCTCCCGAGCAGTACTTC
CSVGTGGLSSPEQYF
>TRBV27|NA|TRBD1|TRBJ2-2
TGTGCCAGCAGTTTGCGGACAGGGGGCGCATTCGGGGAGCTGTTTTTT
CASSLRTGGAFGELFF
>TRBV27|few|NA|TRBJ2-7
TGTGCCAGCAGGTTATATCTAGAGGGCCCCTACGAGCAGTACTTC
CASRLYLEGPYEQYF
>TRBV5-4|once|NA|TRBJ1-2
TGTGCCAGCAGCAAAACGACGGGAAACTATGGCTACACCTTC
CASSKTTGNYGYTF
>TRBV11-2|once|NA|TRBJ1-2
TGTGCCAGCAGCCCCCTCGCCTCTCTGGCCTATGGCTACACCTTC
CASSPLASLAYGYTF
>TRBV5-1|NA|TRBD1|TRBJ1-6
TGCGCCAGCAGACTCGGACAGGGCGCTAATTCACCCCTCCACTTT
CASRLGQGANSPLHF
>TRBV7-9|few|TRBD2|TRBJ2-1
TGTGCCAGCAGCCCCGGGACTAGCTTTGGTGAGCAGTTCTTC
CASSPGTSFGEQFF
>TRBV7-2|NA|TRBD1|TRBJ1-6
TGTGCCAGCAGCTTACGGACAGGGAATAATTCACCCCTCCACTTT
CASSLRTGNNSPLHF
>TRBV5-4|NA|TRBD2|TRBJ2-1
TGTGCCAGCAGCTTGTCTCGGGGGGGGCCAACGAATGAGCAGTTCTTC
CASSLSRGGPTNEQFF
>TRBV4-3|NA|NA|TRBJ2-1
TGCGCCAGCAGCCAAGATTTAAGCAACTACAATGAGCAGTTCTTC
CASSQDLSNYNEQFF
>TRBV19|NA|NA|TRBJ2-5
TGTGCCAGTAACTCCTTGGGCGGGGGCTGGGAGACCCAGTACTTC
CASNSLGGGWETQYF
>TRBV15|NA|NA|TRBJ1-6
TGTGCCACCAGCAGAGCAGGGACATTGGATTCACCCCTCCACTTT
CATSRAGTLDSPLHF
>TRBV6-5|NA|NA|TRBJ1-5
TGTGCCAGCAGTTCTACAACAGGGAACGATCAGCCCCAGCATTTT
CASSSTTGNDQPQHF
>TRBV4-1|NA|TRBD1|TRBJ1-3
TGCGCCAGCAGCTTAAACAGGGGTTCCGGAAACACCATATATTTT
CASSLNRGSGNTIYF
>TRBV7-2|NA|NA|TRBJ1-3
TGTGCCAGCAGCTTAGACAGGGTACCTGGAAACACCATATATTTT
CASSLDRVPGNTIYF
>TRBV29-1|NA|NA|TRBJ1-1
TGCAGCGTTGAAGTCGTGAACACTGAAGCTTTCTTT
CSVEVVNTEAFF
>TRBV19|NA|TRBD2|TRBJ2-1
TGTGCCAGTAGTACCCAGACTAGCGGGGAAGAGCAGTTCTTC
CASSTQTSGEEQFF
>TRBV9|NA|TRBD2|TRBJ2-2
TGTGCCAGCAGCGCGGGGACTAGCGGGAGAGTAAACACCGGGGAGCTGTTTTTT
CASSAGTSGRVNTGELFF
>TRBV7-2|NA|NA|TRBJ2-7
TGTGCCAGCAGCTTAGGGCGGGGGCCCCCCTACGAGCAGTACTTC
CASSLGRGPPYEQYF
>TRBV3-1/TRBV3-2|NA|TRBD1|TRBJ2-5
TGTGCCAGCAGCCAAGACCCACAGGGGGAGACCCAGTACTTC
CASSQDPQGETQYF
>TRBV5-1|NA|TRBD1|TRBJ2-2
TGCGCCAGCAGCCCAGGACAGGGGGCGAACACCGGGGAGCTGTTTTTT
CASSPGQGANTGELFF
>TRBV6-2/TRBV6-3|NA|NA|TRBJ2-7
TGTGCCAGCAGCCGACCGGGACTCCCCGGGAAATCCGAGCAGTACTTC
CASSRPGLPGKSEQYF
>TRBV24-1|NA|TRBD1|TRBJ2-1
TGTGCCACCAGTTCCGGGACAGGGTCCTACAATGAGCAGTTCTTC
CATSSGTGSYNEQFF
>TRBV5-4|NA|TRBD1|TRBJ2-2
TGTGCCAGCAGCAAAGGGGGACAGGGAGGCACCGGGGAGCTGTTTTTT
CASSKGGQGGTGELFF
>TRBV28|NA|NA|TRBJ1-2
TGTGCCAGCAGTTTATTAGGGACAAATAACTATGGCTACACCTTC
CASSLLGTNNYGYTF
>TRBV29-1|few|TRBD1|TRBJ1-4
TGCAGCGCCGGACAGGGGCGAGAAAAACTGTTTTTT
CSAGQGREKLFF
>TRBV4-2|NA|NA|TRBJ2-3
TGTGCCAGCAGCCAAGTCGGCAGGCCCCGCACAGATACGCAGTATTTT
CASSQVGRPRTDTQYF
>TRBV7-8|NA|NA|TRBJ1-5
TGTGCCAGCAGCACTTATAGCAATCAGCCCCAGCATTTT
CASSTYSNQPQHF
>TRBV4-3|NA|NA|TRBJ1-2
TGCGCCAGCAGCCAAGTATCGCAGGGAGGGGTCTATGGCTACACCTTC
CASSQVSQGGVYGYTF